The 19 T cell receptor beta chains listed next were all sequenced from one sample in a study of T-cell reconstitution after alpha-beta-depleted transplantation in children. TCRbeta library construction was performed incorporating unique molecular identifiers. In TCRdb, the PCR reads were re-called with MiXCR into one record per CDR3 protein. Of approximately 400,000 distinct CDR3 sequences in the sample, around 15% were seen once. The specimen was PBMCs, mostly from graft donor cells, collected 360 days after TCRalphabeta/CD19-depleted stem cell transplant. The receptors shown here come from a boy in the first two years of life who had a stem cell transplant for Wiskott-Aldrich syndrome, so the T cells may come from the graft donor.

This chain connects TRBV6-1 to TRBJ2-1; 9 nucleotides match TRBD2. V dropped 1 base and J dropped 10; count of bases not matched to a gene: 14. CDR1 is MNHNS and CDR2 is SASEGT in the germline V gene. This CDR3 spans 17 amino acids. The CDR3, as DNA: TGTGCCAGCAGTGAAGTGTGGAGACTAGCGGAAACGAGGGAGCAGTTCTTC. It specifies CASSEVWRLAETREQFF.

The chain recombines TRBV11-2 with TRBJ1-1, with D possibly being TRBD1 (5 bases). The CDR3 has 15 residues. Trimming shortened V by 0 bases and J by 8 bases, and 16 bases separated the two germline ends. Per germline, CDR1 SGHAT and CDR2 FQNNGV. CDR3 bases: TGTGCCAGCAGCTTAGAGCCGGGGCGGGCACCCGAAGCTTTCTTT. Encoded protein: CASSLEPGRAPEAFF.

J is TRBJ2-3 and V is TRBV20-1; 9 bases line up with TRBD2. The CDR3 contains 16 residues. J lost 5 bases, V lost 4 bases, and 13 bases had no gene match. The V gene's germline CDR1 is DFQATT and CDR2 SNEGSKA (reference sequence). The chain's CDR3 is CSATPLDLAGKDTQYF. As DNA, the CDR3 is TGCAGTGCTACCCCTCTGGATCTAGCGGGAAAAGATACGCAGTATTTT.

The chain recombines TRBV5-1 with TRBJ2-7, with a weak D call TRBD1 (6 bases). Trimming left V 0 bases short and J 4 bases short, with 17 bases between. The germline gives CDR1 SGHRS, CDR2 YFSETQ. CDR3 size: 16 residues. The CDR3 here is CASSLVSQGPEYEQYF. CDR3 in DNA: TGCGCCAGCAGCTTGGTATCCCAGGGGCCCGAGTACGAGCAGTACTTC.

This clonotype appeared a few times. The chain uses TRBV20-1 and TRBJ2-3; TRBD2 aligns across 11 bases. With V trimmed by 5 bases and J by 1 base, 2 bases remained unmatched. CDR3 length equals 14 residues. In germline, CDR1 is DFQATT, CDR2 SNEGSKA (reference sequence). The CDR3 DNA follows: TGCAGTGCTGCACTAGCGGGAGGCACAGATACGCAGTATTTT. Translated, it gives CSAALAGGTDTQYF.

The chain carries TRBV6-5 and TRBJ2-1; the match to TRBD2 covers 10 bases. The junction had 12 bases not matched to a gene; V was cut back by 10 bases and J by 0 bases. Germline CDR1 MNHEY, CDR2 SVGAGI. The CDR3 contains 17 residues. CDR3 residues: CATTYSGGLSSYNEQFF. CDR3 coding DNA: TGTGCCACCACTTATAGCGGGGGGCTGAGCTCCTACAATGAGCAGTTCTTC.

In its sample, this clonotype was seen a few times. This chain links TRBV18 with TRBJ2-7, with a tentative D call TRBD1 (6 bases). CDR3 length: 14 residues. The germline V and J ends were trimmed by 4 bases and 0 bases, with 10 bases remaining between them. Per the germline V gene, CDR1 is KGHSH and CDR2 is LQKENI. The DNA for the CDR3 is TGTGCCAGCTCACAGGGGGTCCCCTCCTACGAGCAGTACTTC. This gives the protein CASSQGVPSYEQYF. The full variable domain, its missing parts supplied by reference TRBV18 and TRBJ2-7, is NAGVMQNPRHLVRRRGQEARLRCSPMKGHSHVYWYRQLPEEGLKFMVYLQKENIIDESGMPKERFSAEFPKEGPSILRIQQVVRGDSAAYFCASSQGVPSYEQYFGPGTRLTVT.

The genes are TRBV13 and TRBJ1-6; D gene uncertain. The V end was cut by 3 bases, the J end by 6 bases, with 9 bases between. This CDR3 has 14 amino acids. The V gene's germline CDR1 is PRHDT and CDR2 FYEKMQ (reference sequence). CDR3 in amino acids: CASSLRQFNSPLHF. In nucleotides, the CDR3 is TGTGCCAGCAGCTTGCGGCAGTTTAATTCACCCCTCCACTTT.

V and J are TRBV21-1 and TRBJ2-3; the table's TRBD1 call for D was not verified on the DNA. TRBV21-1 constitutes a pseudogene. CDR3 size: 18 residues. CDR3 DNA sequence: TGTGCCAGCAGCTCATCCGGAGGGGGGACAGGGTTCACAGATACGCAGTATTTT. The encoded protein is CASSSSGGGTGFTDTQYF.

V is TRBV10-2 and J is TRBJ2-1; TRBD2 aligns across 11 bases. The CDR3 is made up of 16 amino acids. CDR1 WSHSY and CDR2 SAAADI come from the germline V gene. V trimming: 3 bases; J trimming: 6 bases; junction bases outside the gene matches: 7. The CDR3 protein is CASSDPHGTSGNEQFF. For the CDR3, the DNA is TGCGCCAGCAGTGACCCTCACGGGACTAGCGGCAATGAGCAGTTCTTC.

The chain couples TRBV24-1 to TRBJ2-5, with a possible D match to TRBD1 (6 bases). Between the trimmed V and J ends, which lost 2 bases and 3 bases, there was a span of 15 bases. Germline assignment: CDR1 KGHDR and CDR2 SFDVKD. This CDR3 spans 16 amino acids. CDR3 in amino acids: CATSDSNRAGEETQYF. The CDR3 DNA reads TGTGCCACCAGTGATTCTAACAGGGCAGGGGAAGAGACCCAGTACTTC.

This clonotype has more than one count but fewer than ten. This chain connects TRBV20-1 to TRBJ2-3; D remains ambiguous. Deletions cut 5 bases from V and 3 bases from J, with 12 bases between. The germline V gene has CDR1 DFQATT and CDR2 SNEGSKA (reference sequence). CDR3 length: 13 amino acids. The CDR3 sequence: CSASWAGTDTQYF. CDR3 DNA: TGCAGTGCTTCCTGGGCTGGGACAGATACGCAGTATTTT.

This clonotype showed up just a few times. This chain uses TRBV20-1 with TRBJ2-1, with 7 bases aligning to TRBD2. This CDR3 comprises 15 residues. Germline V gene sequence: CDR1 DFQATT, CDR2 SNEGSKA (reference sequence). V lost 5 bases, J lost 0 bases, and 7 bases stayed unmatched. The CDR3 nucleotides are TGCAGTGCTCTAGCGGCAGGGAGCTCCTACAATGAGCAGTTCTTC. This translates into CSALAAGSSYNEQFF.

In its sample, this clonotype was seen a few times. This chain connects TRBV19 to TRBJ1-4, with a possible D match to TRBD1 (5 bases). CDR1 is LNHDA and CDR2 is SQIVND in the germline V gene (reference sequence). The CDR3 contains 17 residues. V lost 3 bases to trimming and J lost 8 bases, with 22 bases between them. DNA for the CDR3: TGTGCCAGTAGTATCGGAAGGGACCGACTGGTGGGAGAAAAACTGTTTTTT. This codes for CASSIGRDRLVGEKLFF.

This chain uses TRBV12-3 or TRBV12-4 with TRBJ2-7; possible D gene TRBD1, 6 bases. The CDR3 consists of 17 residues. V was trimmed by 5 bases and J by 0 bases, leaving 20 bases between them. The CDR3 region is CASSPRSDRFSSYEQYF. The DNA for the CDR3 is TGTGCCAGCAGTCCCCGCAGCGACAGGTTCAGCTCCTACGAGCAGTACTTC.

The CDR3 sequence: CASSQDRLRKLFF. The CDR3 DNA reads TGCGCCAGCAGCCAAGATCGGCTCAGAAAACTGTTTTTT. The chain carries TRBV4-1 and TRBJ1-4, with D uncertain. The CDR3 sequence is 13 residues long. Trimming left V 0 bases short and J 10 bases short, with 9 bases between. Germline lookup yields CDR1 MGHRA and CDR2 YSYEKL.

This clonotype has a handful of counts. The chain recombines TRBV27 with TRBJ2-7; 7 bases agree with TRBD2. The length of the CDR3 is 14 residues. Unmatched junction bases numbered 4, after V lost 3 bases and J lost 2 bases. Germline assignment: CDR1 MNHEY and CDR2 SMNVEV (reference sequence). This CDR3 is CASSFFAGAYEQYF. The CDR3 DNA sequence: TGTGCCAGCAGTTTTTTTGCGGGAGCCTACGAGCAGTACTTC.

This clonotype appeared many times. The chain recombines TRBV24-1 with TRBJ2-3; 10 bases are shared with TRBD1. Unmatched junction bases numbered 8, after V lost 3 bases and J lost 6 bases. From germline, CDR1 is KGHDR and CDR2 SFDVKD. This CDR3 has 16 amino acids. CDR3 coding DNA: TGTGCCACCAGTGATCCCCGACAGGGGGCCTTGGATACGCAGTATTTT. Its translation: CATSDPRQGALDTQYF.

This clonotype was counted between two and nine times. This rearrangement joins TRBV12-3 or TRBV12-4 to TRBJ2-7; 12 positions match TRBD2. Unmatched junction bases numbered 18, after V lost 3 bases and J lost 3 bases. The CDR3 covers 20 residues. The CDR3 region is CASSFSNPPALGLAGYEQYF. As DNA, the CDR3 is TGTGCCAGCAGTTTCTCGAATCCTCCTGCCTTGGGACTAGCGGGCTACGAGCAGTACTTC.